Detailed here is one T cell receptor (beta chain). Clones were read by immunoSEQ multiplex PCR, and TCRdb kept only the in-frame ones, dropping some. The data contain about 2.3 million clones, under 95% of them singletons. These data belong to a study of shared clonotypes between healthy human individuals. The study separated CD4+ cells into CD45RA+ naive and CD45RA-negative memory subsets. The length of the CDR3 is 16 residues. CDR1 and CDR2 (germline): LNHNV, YYDKDF (reference sequence). V lost 3 bases and J lost 7; bases outside the gene matches: 9. This sequence was found in a man younger than 35 in good health. Some clones in this sample may be carry-over from other donors' samples. The sequenced sample was naive CD4+ T cells from PBMCs. Subset described: CD45RA+ positively selected. The genes are TRBV15 and TRBJ2-7; 13 positions agree with TRBD2. CDR3 sequence reads: CATSSHRLAGGGEQYF. The CDR3 coding sequence is TGTGCCACCAGCAGCCATAGACTAGCGGGGGGTGGGGAGCAGTACTTC.